The present entry profiles one T cell receptor beta chain with its context. Amplified TCR beta CDR3 regions derived from RNA transcripts. The TCR CDR3 was amplified in a first-round RT-PCR using the HTBI primer set. TCRdb re-derived calls from the multiplex PCR reads in MiXCR, one entry per CDR3 protein. The sample lists 700,000 or so distinct CDR3 sequences; about a sixth were seen once. Germline loops: CDR1 SGHTA, CDR2 FQGNSA. CDR3 length: 11 amino acids. V dropped 3 bases and J dropped 10 bases, with 7 bases sitting between them. This entry belongs to a study of T cells in Graves' hyperthyroidism and ophthalmopathy.

This TCR came from a man younger than 30 with Graves' hyperthyroidism. Source material: blood. This chain links TRBV7-2 with TRBJ2-1; D remains unclear. The CDR3 reads CASSFLMEQFF. In DNA, the CDR3 is TGTGCCAGCAGCTTTTTGATGGAGCAGTTCTTC.